The 7 T cell receptor beta chains in this list originate from one sample, sequenced in a study of metastatic and nonmetastatic thyroid tumors. No treatment had been given to any patient before thyroid surgery. TCRdb re-called the PCR reads via MiXCR. The table records 5,500 or so clones, 33% of them present only once. Sample: adjacent normal tissue. The receptors shown here come from a male donor with papillary thyroid cancer or a benign thyroid nodule (not recorded which). Some clones in this sample may be carry-over from other donors' samples.

The rearrangement uses TRBV7-8 and TRBJ2-1; 10 bases are a match to TRBD1. The CDR3 has 15 amino acids. J lost 9 bases, V lost 6 bases, and 11 bases had no gene match. Per germline, CDR1 SGHVS and CDR2 FQNEAQ. The CDR3 DNA is TGTGCCAGCAGTTGGGGCCGGGACAGGGGCACTGAGCAGTTCTTC. It translates to CASSWGRDRGTEQFF.

This clone was seen only once. The V call is TRBV11-1, the J call TRBJ2-7; 8 nucleotides line up with TRBD1. Germline-derived CDR1 and CDR2 are SGHAT and FQDESV (reference sequence). V was clipped by 5 bases and J by 7 bases; unmatched bases: 7. The CDR3 consists of 13 residues. This chain's CDR3 is CASSAGQVLEQYF. The CDR3 region has the DNA TGTGCCAGCAGCGCGGGACAGGTCTTGGAGCAGTACTTC.

The CDR3 loop is CSVIQPGLANNEQFF. CDR3 nucleotides: TGCAGTGTCATACAGCCGGGACTAGCAAACAATGAGCAGTTCTTC. V is TRBV20-1 and J is TRBJ2-1, with 9 bases lining up with TRBD2. The germline V gene encodes CDR1 DFQATT and CDR2 SNEGSKA (reference sequence). The CDR3 covers 15 residues. Trimming took 7 bases from V and 5 from J; bases not matched to a gene: 12.

The chain recombines TRBV7-3 with TRBJ1-2; D is undetermined. This CDR3 is built from 14 residues. Germline V gene data show CDR1 as SGHTA and CDR2 as FQGTGA. V shed 2 bases and J shed 10 bases, with 17 bases lying between them. DNA for the CDR3: TGTGCCAGCAGCTTAGGTACAGTGGGCTTTGTCTACACCTTC. Amino acid sequence: CASSLGTVGFVYTF.

The chain uses TRBV6-1 and TRBJ1-2; the D is unclear. This CDR3 region has 14 residues. CDR1 is MNHNS and CDR2 is SASEGT in the germline V gene. Trimming took 4 bases from V and 0 from J, leaving 9 bases between them. In DNA form, the CDR3 reads TGTGCCAGCAGTGGATCTTTAGCTAACTATGGCTACACCTTC. Its translation: CASSGSLANYGYTF.

By its share, this clone is large (0.1 to 1%). The chain links TRBV11-2 to TRBJ1-6; unclear D gene. Trimming removed 6 bases from V and 6 bases from J, with 12 bases in between. Germline V gives CDR1 SGHAT, CDR2 FQNNGV. The CDR3 is 14 residues long. The CDR3 DNA follows: TGTGCCAGCAGTTCGGACTCCCGTAATTCACCCCTCCACTTT. It codes for CASSSDSRNSPLHF.

The chain uses TRBV6-2 or TRBV6-3 and TRBJ2-5; TRBD2 agrees at 9 bases. Germline values: CDR1 MNHEY, CDR2 SVGEGT. V was pared by 6 bases and J by 1 base, with 12 bases of the junction left unmatched. The CDR3 loop spans 17 amino acids. CDR3 in DNA: TGTGCCAGCAGCCAGGGAGTTCTAGCGGGGTCCCAAGAGACCCAGTACTTC. As protein: CASSQGVLAGSQETQYF.